This T cell receptor beta chain was identified during a study of immune evolution from preneoplasia to lung adenocarcinoma. Trimming at V came to 3 bases and at J to 0 bases, leaving 18 bases not matched to a gene. Germline V CDR1 and CDR2: LNHDA, SQIVND (reference sequence). The CDR3 sequence is 21 residues long. On this clone: The antigen remains undetermined.

Method: immunoSEQ multiplex PCR; TCRdb's copy keeps in-frame clones and lacks some. This repertoire shows fewer than 50,000 clones, around 85% found once; its top ten account for less than 6%. General observations from the study: Top clone share appeared to fall from AAH through AIS, MIA, adenocarcinoma.

The receptor was derived from a person between 60 and 70 years old with lung adenocarcinoma. The gene calls are TRBV19 and TRBJ2-1; 9 nucleotides line up with TRBD2. The sequenced material came from FFPE invasive lung adenocarcinoma tissue. CDR3 protein: CASSIVAGRLADPTSYNEQFF. CDR3 DNA: TGTGCCAGTAGTATCGTCGCGGGGAGACTAGCGGATCCAACCTCCTACAATGAGCAGTTCTTC.